The next 20 T cell receptor beta chains were all read from a single sample in a study of monozygotic twins with inflammatory bowel disease. After re-calling the 5' RACE reads, TCRdb lists one entry per CDR3 protein, DNA absent. This sample's table has about 300,000 distinct CDR3 sequences. Specimen: blood. The receptors were sampled from a human donor with ulcerative colitis or Crohn's disease, or a healthy co-twin of an affected twin (not recorded which).

This chain connects TRBV5-5 to TRBJ1-5; the TRBD1 assignment by TCRdb is unverifiable without DNA. The CDR3 extends over 16 amino acids. Germline CDR1 and CDR2: SGHKS and YYEKEE (reference sequence). The chain's CDR3 is CASSLTGTGGNQPQHF.

The chain uses TRBV5-1 and TRBJ2-7; as DNA is missing, the TRBD1 call by TCRdb cannot be tested. Germline V lookup: CDR1 SGHRS, CDR2 YFSETQ. This CDR3 region has 14 residues. The CDR3 here is CASRLGGTTYEQYF. Full variable domain (remainder filled in from reference TRBV5-1 and TRBJ2-7): KAGVTQTPRYLIKTRGQQVTLSCSPISGHRSVSWYQQTPGQGLQFLFEYFSETQRNKGNFPGRFSGRQFSNSRSEMNVSTLELGDSALYLCASRLGGTTYEQYFGPGTRLTVT.

V usage is TRBV6-2 or TRBV6-3 and J usage is TRBJ2-7; TCRdb outputs TRBD1, but without DNA this stays unchecked. Germline V CDR1 and CDR2: MNHEY, SVGEGT. CDR3 length: 17 residues. Here the CDR3 reads CASTVAPGTASSYEQYF.

The CDR3 here is CSRGWGDTQYF. The rearrangement links TRBV20-1 to TRBJ2-3; TCRdb picks TRBD1, but there is no DNA to check that call. The CDR3 is made up of 11 amino acids. Looked up from germline, CDR1 is DFQATT and CDR2 is SNEGSKA (reference sequence).

The J gene is TRBJ1-5, the V gene TRBV7-2; TCRdb reports TRBD1, a call that lacks DNA to check it against. CDR1 and CDR2 (germline): SGHTA, FQGNSA. The length of the CDR3 is 14 residues. The chain's CDR3 is CASSAPNHNQPQHF.

The chain has TRBV12-3 or TRBV12-4 and TRBJ1-5; TCRdb reports TRBD1, a call that lacks DNA to check it against. CDR3 length: 15 amino acids. CDR3: CASSLGGRGNQPQHF.

The chain recombines TRBV6-5 with TRBJ2-2. Germline loops: CDR1 MNHEY, CDR2 SVGAGI. CDR3 length: 15 amino acids. CDR3 sequence: CASSYRLGTTGELFF.

The chain carries TRBV6-6 and TRBJ1-2. Germline loops: CDR1 MNHNY, CDR2 SVGAGI (reference sequence). This CDR3 has 12 residues. The CDR3 sequence is CASREGDYGYTF.

This chain links TRBV15 with TRBJ2-7; TCRdb outputs TRBD1, but without DNA this stays unchecked. Germline V CDR1 and CDR2: LNHNV, YYDKDF (reference sequence). The CDR3 loop spans 18 amino acids. CDR3 amino acids: CATSRDRLTPGTGGQQYF.

The J gene is TRBJ1-1, the V gene TRBV29-1. Germline assignment: CDR1 SQVTM and CDR2 ANQGSEA. The CDR3 consists of 15 residues. CDR3 sequence reads: CSVVFIGAPNTEAFF.

The chain combines TRBV9 with TRBJ2-7. There are 14 residues in the CDR3. Germline V lookup: CDR1 SGDLS, CDR2 YYNGEE. CDR3: CASSVEGSGYEQYF.

This CDR3 is CASRASGAYDTQYF. The chain employs TRBV7-9 and TRBJ2-3; TCRdb proposes TRBD1, but this gene call is untestable without DNA. Germline CDR1 is SEHNR and CDR2 is FQNEAQ (reference sequence). This CDR3 contains 14 residues.

This sequence joins TRBV27 and TRBJ2-2. This CDR3 is 12 amino acids long. Per germline, CDR1 MNHEY and CDR2 SMNVEV (reference sequence). The CDR3 protein is CASSLWGGELFF.

The chain is built from TRBV6-2 or TRBV6-3 and TRBJ2-1; TCRdb indicates TRBD2, and absent DNA this call remains unverified. This CDR3 contains 14 residues. CDR1 is MNHEY, CDR2 SVGEGT, per germline. Here the CDR3 reads CASYGREAYNEQFF.

This CDR3 reads CASSYEAGGPVMDTQYF. This sequence joins TRBV6-2 or TRBV6-3 and TRBJ2-3; lacking DNA, the TRBD2 call made by TCRdb goes unchecked. Looked up from germline, CDR1 is MNHEY and CDR2 is SVGEGT. The CDR3 is 17 amino acids.

This sequence joins TRBV15 and TRBJ1-3. The V gene's germline CDR1 is LNHNV and CDR2 YYDKDF (reference sequence). The CDR3 is made up of 16 amino acids. The CDR3 protein is CATSRVGAGTGNTIYF. The entire variable domain, with the rest obtained from reference TRBV15 and TRBJ1-3, is as follows: DAMVIQNPRYQVTQFGKPVTLSCSQTLNHNVMYWYQQKSSQAPKLLFHYYDKDFNNEADTPDNFQSRRPNTSFCFLDIRSPGLGDTAMYLCATSRVGAGTGNTIYFGEGSWLTVV.

This chain connects TRBV20-1 to TRBJ1-2; TCRdb reports TRBD1, a call that lacks DNA to check it against. There are 12 residues in the CDR3. From germline, CDR1 is DFQATT and CDR2 SNEGSKA (reference sequence). The chain's CDR3 is CSARDTGLGYTF.

CDR3 in amino acids: CASSFGRKNTEAFF. The V gene is TRBV12-3 or TRBV12-4, the J gene TRBJ1-1. There are 14 residues in the CDR3.

This chain's CDR3 is CASKTALGPQHF. The genes are TRBV28 and TRBJ1-5. This CDR3 has 12 residues. CDR1 is MDHEN, CDR2 SYDVKM, per germline.

The rearrangement joins TRBV9 to TRBJ1-3. Germline assignment: CDR1 SGDLS and CDR2 YYNGEE. CDR3 length: 14 amino acids. The CDR3 sequence: CASSVIDSGNTIYF.